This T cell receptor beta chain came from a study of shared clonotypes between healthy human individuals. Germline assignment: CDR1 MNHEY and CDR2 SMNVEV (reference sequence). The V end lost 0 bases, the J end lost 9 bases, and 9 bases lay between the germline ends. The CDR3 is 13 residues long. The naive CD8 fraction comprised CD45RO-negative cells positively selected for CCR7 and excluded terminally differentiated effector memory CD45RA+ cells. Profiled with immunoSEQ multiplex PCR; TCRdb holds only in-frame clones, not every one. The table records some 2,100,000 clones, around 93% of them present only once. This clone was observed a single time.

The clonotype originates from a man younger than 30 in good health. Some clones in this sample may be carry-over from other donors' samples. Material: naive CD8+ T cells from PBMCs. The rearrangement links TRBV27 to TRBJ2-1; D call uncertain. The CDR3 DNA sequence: TGTGCCAGCAGTTTATCGGTGGGTACTGAGCAGTTCTTC. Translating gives CASSLSVGTEQFF.